Presented here are 13 T cell receptor beta chains from one specimen sequenced in a study of long-term antiretroviral therapy in people with HIV. The libraries were made with immunoSEQ v3.0 at survey level. The data were produced by immunoSEQ multiplex PCR, yet TCRdb's version contains in-frame clones alone and is incomplete. The table records tens of thousands of clones, about 82% of them present only once. The source was unsorted PBMCs, collected 0.8 years before starting antiretroviral therapy. These receptors all come from a young man with HIV.

J is TRBJ1-1 and V is TRBV5-1, with D perhaps matching TRBD1 (5 bases). The CDR3 loop spans 14 amino acids. Per the germline V gene, CDR1 is SGHRS and CDR2 is YFSETQ. The V end lost 3 bases, the J end lost 1 base, and 10 bases lay between the germline ends. The CDR3 coding sequence is TGCGCCAGCAGCTGGGACGGCAAGAACACTGAAGCTTTCTTT. It codes for CASSWDGKNTEAFF.

The chain employs TRBV11-2 and TRBJ2-5; D remains unclear. This CDR3 is built from 11 residues. Trimming shortened V by 3 bases and J by 1 base, and 0 bases separated the two germline ends. Germline assignment: CDR1 SGHAT and CDR2 FQNNGV. The CDR3 loop reads CASSFQETQYF. CDR3 in DNA: TGTGCCAGCAGCTTCCAAGAGACCCAGTACTTC.

The chain combines TRBV6-6 with TRBJ1-4; the D is unclear. Germline CDR1 reads MNHNY; CDR2 reads SVGAGI (reference sequence). The CDR3 totals 16 residues. Trimming shortened V by 6 bases and J by 0 bases, and 14 bases separated the two germline ends. This CDR3 is CASSPVRVSTNEKLFF. CDR3 nucleotide sequence: TGTGCCAGCAGCCCCGTGAGAGTTTCAACTAATGAAAAACTGTTTTTT.

This clone came up once. The chain combines TRBV13 with TRBJ1-4, with 9 bases matching TRBD1. Germline V gene lookup returns CDR1 PRHDT and CDR2 FYEKMQ (reference sequence). The V and J ends lost 0 bases and 4 bases, in that order; junction bases with no gene match: 9. The CDR3 extends over 18 amino acids. The CDR3 loop reads CASSLGRGTGRHNEKLFF. CDR3 coding DNA: TGTGCCAGCAGCTTAGGTCGTGGGACAGGGAGGCATAATGAAAAACTGTTTTTT.

The genes are TRBV9 and TRBJ2-7; 10 bases map to TRBD1. The CDR3 contains 18 residues. CDR1 and CDR2 from the germline V gene are SGDLS and YYNGEE. The junction had 17 bases not matched to a gene; V was cut back by 3 bases and J by 5 bases. The CDR3 DNA is TGTGCCAGCAGCGGAAACCTAGCCGTGGACAGGGGGGGTGACGAGCAGTACTTC. It yields the protein CASSGNLAVDRGGDEQYF.

This chain uses TRBV4-1 with TRBJ2-7; TRBD2 aligns across 10 bases. CDR1 is MGHRA, CDR2 YSYEKL, per germline. The length of the CDR3 is 13 residues. J gave up 4 bases and V 8 bases, and 5 bases lay outside the gene matches. The CDR3 here is CASGRLAGYEQYF. As DNA, the CDR3 is TGCGCCAGCGGGCGACTAGCGGGTTACGAGCAGTACTTC.

V gene TRBV19 combines with J gene TRBJ1-5; 9 bases fit TRBD1. The ends lost 8 bases at V and 0 bases at J; junction bases unmatched: 5. Germline-derived CDR1 and CDR2 are LNHDA and SQIVND (reference sequence). The CDR3 loop spans 15 amino acids. CDR3 sequence reads: CASGRDRVSNQPQHF. The DNA of the CDR3 is TGTGCCAGTGGTAGGGACAGGGTTAGCAATCAGCCCCAGCATTTT.

This clone has just a few counts. The chain links TRBV7-6 to TRBJ2-7; 9 bases map to TRBD1. CDR3 length equals 15 residues. V lost 2 bases, J lost 6 bases, and 8 bases stayed unmatched. Germline V lookup: CDR1 SGHVS, CDR2 FNYEAQ. The CDR3 bases are TGTGCCAGCAGCTTAACTCTAGACAGGGGGTCCGAGCAGTACTTC. Residues: CASSLTLDRGSEQYF.

CDR3 residues: CASSSTEKETQYF. DNA for the CDR3: TGTGCCAGCAGCTCTACAGAAAAAGAGACCCAGTACTTC. The genes are TRBV7-9 and TRBJ2-5; no clear D. The germline V and J ends were trimmed by 4 bases and 3 bases, with 9 bases remaining between them. The CDR3 contains 13 residues. Germline CDR1 reads SEHNR; CDR2 reads FQNEAQ (reference sequence).

The V gene is TRBV5-1, the J gene TRBJ2-7, with 16 bases matching TRBD2. After removal of 4 bases from V and 6 bases from J, the junction contained 13 bases not matched to a gene. Looked up from germline, CDR1 is SGHRS and CDR2 is YFSETQ. This CDR3 is 18 amino acids long. CDR3 in amino acids: CASSRPGLAGGPDGEQYF. The CDR3 DNA sequence: TGCGCCAGCAGCCGTCCGGGACTAGCGGGAGGGCCAGACGGCGAGCAGTACTTC. Full variable domain (remainder filled in from reference TRBV5-1 and TRBJ2-7): KAGVTQTPRYLIKTRGQQVTLSCSPISGHRSVSWYQQTPGQGLQFLFEYFSETQRNKGNFPGRFSGRQFSNSRSEMNVSTLELGDSALYLCASSRPGLAGGPDGEQYFGPGTRLTVT.

V gene TRBV2 combines with J gene TRBJ1-2; 8 nucleotides match TRBD1. Germline V gene data show CDR1 as SNHLY and CDR2 as FYNNEI. The CDR3 contains 12 residues. Losses at the gene ends were 6 bases for V and 8 bases for J; bases not matched to a gene: 5. The CDR3 sequence is CASRETGDGYTF. In DNA form, the CDR3 reads TGTGCCAGCAGAGAGACAGGGGACGGCTACACCTTC.

The chain combines TRBV7-2 with TRBJ1-2; possible D gene TRBD1, 5 bases. Per the germline V gene, CDR1 is SGHTA and CDR2 is FQGNSA. The CDR3 runs to 15 residues. V lost 3 bases and J lost 2, with 13 bases in between. The DNA for the CDR3 is TGTGCCAGCAGCTTTGGCCAGGGAATCAACTATGGCTACACCTTC. It specifies CASSFGQGINYGYTF.

V usage is TRBV5-4 and J usage is TRBJ1-1, with D perhaps TRBD1 (5 bases). V dropped 0 bases and J dropped 5 bases, with 14 bases sitting between them. The CDR3 sequence is 15 residues long. From germline, CDR1 is SGHNT and CDR2 YYREEE (reference sequence). The CDR3 DNA sequence: TGTGCCAGCAGCTTGGACGGGCAGGGATGGACTGAAGCTTTCTTT. The encoded protein is CASSLDGQGWTEAFF.